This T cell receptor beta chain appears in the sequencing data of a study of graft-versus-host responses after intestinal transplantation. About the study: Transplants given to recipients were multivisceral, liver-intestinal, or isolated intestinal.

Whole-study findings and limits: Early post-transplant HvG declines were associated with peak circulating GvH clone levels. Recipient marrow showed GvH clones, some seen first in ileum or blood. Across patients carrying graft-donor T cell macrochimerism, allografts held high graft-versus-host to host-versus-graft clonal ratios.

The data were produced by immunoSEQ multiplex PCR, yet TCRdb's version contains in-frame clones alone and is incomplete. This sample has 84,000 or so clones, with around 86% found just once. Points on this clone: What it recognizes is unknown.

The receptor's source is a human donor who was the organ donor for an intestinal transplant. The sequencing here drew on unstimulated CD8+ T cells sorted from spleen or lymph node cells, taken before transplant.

CDR3 sequence: CASSHTGGEGNEQFF. As DNA, the CDR3 is TGTGCCAGCAGCCATACGGGGGGGGAAGGCAATGAGCAGTTCTTC. This chain joins TRBV4-2 and TRBJ2-1; 8 nucleotides align to TRBD2. Germline CDR1 is LGHNA and CDR2 is YNFKEQ. The length of the CDR3 is 15 residues. V was clipped by 3 bases and J by 6 bases; unmatched bases: 7.